This TCR beta chain was retrieved from a study of blood T cell repertoires in COVID-19. About the research overall: The cDNA or gDNA used as material had been derived from T cells, B-cell-depleted T cells, or PBMCs.

The table came from immunoSEQ multiplex PCR; TCRdb's copy has only in-frame clones and leaves some out. The table lists approximately 140,000 clones, around nine tenths of them singletons. This clone was recorded once. The germline V gene has CDR1 MNHEY and CDR2 SVGEGT. There are 13 residues in the CDR3. V was clipped by 6 bases and J by 4 bases; unmatched bases: 5. This sequence originates from a woman in her thirties or forties with acute or convalescent COVID-19. The specimen was peripheral blood. J is TRBJ1-1 and V is TRBV6-2 or TRBV6-3, with 7 bases aligning to TRBD1. CDR3 DNA sequence: TGTGCCAGCAGCACCGCAGGGGGCACTGAAGCTTTCTTT. Translated: CASSTAGGTEAFF.